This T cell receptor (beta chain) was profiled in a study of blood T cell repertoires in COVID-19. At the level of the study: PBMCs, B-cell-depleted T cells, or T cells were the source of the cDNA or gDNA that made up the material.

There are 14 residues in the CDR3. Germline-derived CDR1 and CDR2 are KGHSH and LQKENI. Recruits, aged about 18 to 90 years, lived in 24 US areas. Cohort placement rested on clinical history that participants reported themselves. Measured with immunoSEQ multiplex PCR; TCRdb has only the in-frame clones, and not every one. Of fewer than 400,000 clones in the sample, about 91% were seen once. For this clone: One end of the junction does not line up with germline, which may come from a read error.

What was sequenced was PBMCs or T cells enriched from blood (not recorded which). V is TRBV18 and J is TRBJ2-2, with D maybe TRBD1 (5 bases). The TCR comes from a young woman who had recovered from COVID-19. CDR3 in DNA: TGTGCCAGCTCACACCCAGGGAACCCCGGGGAGCTGTTTTTT. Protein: CASSHPGNPGELFF. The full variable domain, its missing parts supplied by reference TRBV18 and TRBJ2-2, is NAGVMQNPRHLVRRRGQEARLRCSPMKGHSHVYWYRQLPEEGLKFMVYLQKENIIDESGMPKERFSAEFPKEGPSILRIQQVVRGDSAAYFCASSHPGNPGELFFGEGSRLTVL.